This TCR beta chain comes out of a study of cytomegalovirus exposure and HLA in healthy donors. Study-level information: An analysis done earlier identified about 120 million unique TCR beta sequences from approximately 180 million T cells. Whole-study findings and limits: Common viral pathogens were later found to be apparently linked to several of the most significant clusters.

In the case of this clone: The antigen is not known.

The PCR contained 60 Vbeta and 13 Jbeta primers. As handled by the study authors: In a later analysis, roughly 86 million unique TCR beta chains included roughly 11 million shared by two or more donors. TCRdb's copy holds only in-frame clones and misses some; the assay was immunoSEQ multiplex PCR. V and J calls and clone size are given by that table; D and trimming were obtained from the DNA. Listed are around 100,000 clones; approximately 3.7% falls within the top ten. Per the germline V gene, CDR1 is SGHNT and CDR2 is YYREEE (reference sequence). V was clipped by 4 bases and J by 8 bases, with 15 bases between them. The CDR3 covers 14 residues.

The rearrangement joins TRBV5-4 to TRBJ1-4; no definite D call. Input material: PBMCs. The sequence came from a young man in good health and CMV-seronegative. The CDR3 nucleotides are TGTGCCAGCAGCCCTGGACTAAACAGCGAAAAACTGTTTTTT. Translation gives CASSPGLNSEKLFF.